This TCR beta chain came from a study of CD8 T cells in ankylosing spondylitis. At least ten counts were recorded for this clonotype. CDR3 length equals 17 residues. Looked up from germline, CDR1 is SNHLY and CDR2 is FYNNEI. V lost 2 bases and J lost 3, with 19 bases in between. TCRdb called the 5' RACE reads again in MiXCR, with one record for every CDR3 protein. The table lists 150,000 or so distinct CDR3 sequences, about 9.9% of them singletons. The chain has TRBV2 and TRBJ2-5; D may be TRBD2 (7 bases). The receptor was derived from a male donor with ankylosing spondylitis or in good health (not recorded which). The material sequenced was blood, either unsorted or a sorted T cell fraction (not recorded which). For the CDR3, the DNA is TGTGCCAGCAGTGAATGGGTTGGGGGGGCGCGGGAAGAGACCCAGTACTTC. Translation gives CASSEWVGGAREETQYF.